This TCR beta chain stems from a study of cytomegalovirus exposure and HLA in healthy donors. The primer mix had 60 Vbeta and 13 Jbeta primers. This table comes from immunoSEQ multiplex PCR, and its TCRdb copy is limited to in-frame clones, with some not included. This sample yields approximately 88,000 clones, of which 60% to 75% are seen a single time; approximately 3% belongs to the top ten. J lost 4 bases, V lost 1 base, and 4 bases had no gene match. The CDR3 is 16 amino acids. Germline CDR1 MRHNA, CDR2 SNTAGT. Study-wide findings and caveats: Several V segments, TRBV6-2 and TRBV6-3 among them, could not be told apart and were dropped. Accounts indicate the classifier identified cytomegalovirus status with strong specificity and sensitivity. Among CMV-associated TCR beta chains, most appeared HLA-restricted in a later analysis.

Worth noting for this clone: Its antigen is unidentified.

Input material: PBMCs. The TCR was taken from a man aged 55 to 69 in good health and CMV-seronegative. The V and J genes are TRBV6-4 and TRBJ2-3, with 11 bases that match TRBD2. CDR3 protein: CASSDLAGGPADTQYF. CDR3 bases: TGTGCCAGCAGTGACTTAGCGGGAGGGCCCGCAGATACGCAGTATTTT.